This TCR beta chain was observed in a study of blood T cell dynamics during melanoma immunotherapy. Sample time point: week 3, after first cycle of checkpoint inhibitor. Only in-frame clones appear in the TCRdb table, and some are missing; sequencing was by immunoSEQ multiplex PCR. In the table there are about 8,000 clones, about 80% of which are singletons. The CDR3 is 13 residues long. V shed 5 bases and J shed 5 bases, with 10 bases lying between them. CDR1 and CDR2 from the germline V gene are SGHAT and FQNNGV. The chain has TRBV11-2 and TRBJ1-5, with D uncertain. Sequencing used blood, obtained from a patient treated with checkpoint blockade. This TCR came from a human donor with melanoma. CDR3 protein: CASSRTLDQPQHF. The CDR3 nucleotides read TGTGCCAGCAGCCGGACCCTAGATCAGCCCCAGCATTTT.